This T cell receptor beta chain was identified during a study of CD8+ T cells in alopecia areata. General study points: Among the cells sequenced in scalp samples are also the resident alphabeta T cells of normal skin. Persistence during tofacitinib was seen for many expanded lesional clones in scalp and blood.

Treatment specified: oral pan-JAK inhibitor, 5-10 mg twice daily. Extraction and reverse transcription of RNA yielded cDNA as the sequencing template. Clones were sequenced by immunoSEQ multiplex PCR, and TCRdb holds only the in-frame ones, with some missing. Found here are some 110,000 clones, roughly 55% of them singletons; the top ten hold 12%. This CDR3 region has 15 residues. Looked up from germline, CDR1 is PRHDT and CDR2 is FYEKMQ (reference sequence). As concerns this clone: Its antigen is not identified. A read error may produce the germline difference seen at one junction end.

This specimen consisted of CD8+ T cells sorted from blood, obtained at week 24, from a patient treated with tofacitinib. The sequence was obtained from a human donor with alopecia areata. The chain combines TRBV13 with TRBJ1-2; D is ambiguous. This CDR3 reads CASSLGPRPLYGYTF. CDR3 in DNA: TGTGCCAGCAGCCTAGGACCTCGTCCGCTCTATGGCTACACCTTC.